This T cell receptor beta chain was documented in a study of control samples from healthy donors and cancer patients (dated by TCRdb to between 2020 and 2021). Library generation was performed with the immunoSEQ multiplex PCR assay. Held by TCRdb, this immuneACCESS table contains in-frame sequences only and omits some clones. Under half of the omission traces to an unresolved V gene where checked; the cause of the rest is unknown. This sample has more than 100,000 clones in its table, and 91% of those were observed once. Less than 9.5% of the sample is in the top ten clones. Including cysteine and phenylalanine, the CDR3 has 12 amino acids. Kept here is only the CDR3 DNA, which spans 36 bases and is read in frame from base 1. V was cut back by 5 bases and J by 11 bases, leaving a gap of 13 bases between them. CDR1 is given as MDHEN and CDR2 as SYDVKM, both from the germline V gene. As to this clone: This clone's antigen is unknown. Base qualities are missing; no much larger clone stands one base away.

What was sequenced was blood. This sequence uses TRBV28 and TRBJ1-5; the D gene is perhaps TRBD1, from 5 matching bases. The TCR sequence derives from a young woman in good health. The CDR3 amino acid sequence is: CASSGDSLAQHF. In nucleotides, the sequence is TGTGCCAGCAGTGGTGACAGTCTGGCCCAGCATTTT.